These 19 T cell receptor beta chains were sequenced from one sample in a study of shared clonotypes between healthy human individuals. The assay was immunoSEQ multiplex PCR, and TCRdb's table has in-frame clones only and misses some. The data show 2,500,000 or so clones, with approximately 93% seen just once and 0.36% held by the top ten. The sequenced material came from naive CD4+ T cells from PBMCs. The subset was: CD45RA+ positively selected. These TCRs come from a man between 18 and 35 years old in good health. Some clones in this sample may be carry-over from other donors' samples.

This clone was seen just once. The rearrangement links TRBV11-2 to TRBJ2-1; 7 bases align to TRBD2. The V gene end was trimmed by 4 bases and the J gene end by 8 bases; junction bases not matched to a gene: 8. The CDR3 runs to 14 residues. Germline loops: CDR1 SGHAT, CDR2 FQNNGV. In DNA form, the CDR3 reads TGTGCCAGCAGCTCGGGACTATGGGGGGATGAGCAGTTCTTC. Amino acids: CASSSGLWGDEQFF.

This chain uses TRBV7-6 with TRBJ2-2; D is unresolved. With 5 bases removed from V and 7 bases from J, the gap between germline ends came to 11 bases. There are 13 residues in the CDR3. Germline V gene sequence: CDR1 SGHVS, CDR2 FNYEAQ. CDR3 region: CASSPRAVGELFF. The CDR3 region has the DNA TGTGCCAGCAGCCCAAGGGCGGTCGGGGAGCTGTTTTTT.

The chain is built from TRBV13 and TRBJ2-1, with D possibly matching TRBD2 (6 bases). Germline V gives CDR1 PRHDT, CDR2 FYEKMQ (reference sequence). The CDR3 has 12 residues. V dropped 1 base and J dropped 10 bases, with 8 bases sitting between them. The CDR3 bases are TGTGCCAGCAGCTTAGCGGGAGTAGAGCAGTTCTTC. This encodes CASSLAGVEQFF. Full variable domain (rest looked up from reference TRBV13 and TRBJ2-1): AAGVIQSPRHLIKEKRETATLKCYPIPRHDTVYWYQQGPGQDPQFLISFYEKMQSDKGSIPDRFSAQQFSDYHSELNMSSLELGDSALYFCASSLAGVEQFFGPGTRLTVL.

The gene calls are TRBV27 and TRBJ2-7; TRBD1 matches at 8 bases. Unmatched junction bases numbered 7, after V lost 3 bases and J lost 6 bases. The CDR3 loop spans 14 amino acids. Germline CDR1 MNHEY, CDR2 SMNVEV (reference sequence). CDR3 loop: CASSFRDRFREQYF. Written as DNA, the CDR3 is TGTGCCAGCAGTTTCCGGGACAGGTTTCGCGAGCAGTACTTC.

The chain uses TRBV4-3 and TRBJ2-2; possible D gene TRBD1, 6 bases. CDR1 and CDR2 (germline): LGHNA, YSLEER. V shed 7 bases and J shed 0 bases, with 9 bases lying between them. CDR3 length: 14 residues. CDR3 sequence (DNA): TGCGCCAGCACACGGACAGCGAACACCGGGGAGCTGTTTTTT. Its protein is CASTRTANTGELFF.

V gene TRBV7-9 combines with J gene TRBJ1-2; no reliable D call. Trimming removed 5 bases at V and 1 base at J, with 8 bases between. Germline V gives CDR1 SEHNR, CDR2 FQNEAQ (reference sequence). This CDR3 is built from 13 residues. The CDR3 sequence: CASSMTNNYGYTF. CDR3 bases: TGTGCCAGCAGCATGACCAATAACTATGGCTACACCTTC.

With regard to this clone: The junction does not match germline at one end; this may be a read error. V usage is TRBV7-9 and J usage is TRBJ2-5; a weak D match, TRBD2 (5 bases). Germline assignment: CDR1 SEHNR and CDR2 FQNEAQ (reference sequence). This CDR3 contains 13 residues. The CDR3 DNA sequence: TGTGCGAGCACTCCGGGGAACCAAGAGACCCAGTACTTC. It yields the protein CASTPGNQETQYF.

CDR3 in DNA: TGTGCCAGCTCACTGAGATTCTCTGGGGCCAACGTCCTGACTTTC. It encodes CASSLRFSGANVLTF. The chain employs TRBV18 and TRBJ2-6; D is undetermined. The V end lost 4 bases, the J end lost 0 bases, and 7 bases lay between the germline ends. The germline CDR1 and CDR2 sequences are KGHSH and LQKENI. This CDR3 has 15 amino acids.

With respect to this clone: Within the sample, other DNA sequences also encode this same CDR3. CDR3 in amino acids: CASSLAVAGGTDTQYF. The CDR3 bases are TGTGCCAGCAGCTTAGCGGTAGCGGGAGGCACAGATACGCAGTATTTT. The gene calls are TRBV7-2 and TRBJ2-3, with 9 bases lining up with TRBD2. Germline CDR1 reads SGHTA; CDR2 reads FQGNSA. The CDR3 is 16 amino acids. J lost 1 base, V lost 0 bases, and 2 bases had no gene match.

The genes are TRBV5-1 and TRBJ2-4, with a tentative D call TRBD1 (6 bases). V was cut by 4 bases and J by 0 bases, with 11 bases left in between. CDR1 is SGHRS, CDR2 YFSETQ, per germline. The CDR3 totals 15 residues. CDR3: CASSDPGQAKNIQYF. The CDR3 bases are TGCGCCAGCAGCGATCCGGGACAAGCCAAAAACATTCAGTACTTC.

The J gene is TRBJ2-3, the V gene TRBV7-9, with a weak D call TRBD2 (6 bases). CDR3 length equals 14 residues. V was clipped by 5 bases and J by 1 base, with 10 bases between them. Germline V gene sequence: CDR1 SEHNR, CDR2 FQNEAQ (reference sequence). CDR3 sequence reads: CASSPGTRTDTQYF. The CDR3 DNA reads TGTGCCAGCAGCCCCGGGACTCGCACAGATACGCAGTATTTT.

CDR3 coding DNA: TGTGCCAGCAGCTTGGATCTAGGTGGACTAGCACACGAGCAGTACTTC. Protein: CASSLDLGGLAHEQYF. The chain joins TRBV5-4 to TRBJ2-7; 8 bases fit TRBD2. J was trimmed by 5 bases and V by 0 bases; bases with no gene match: 10. Germline V gene sequence: CDR1 SGHNT, CDR2 YYREEE (reference sequence). The CDR3 sequence is 16 residues long.

The rearrangement joins TRBV7-6 to TRBJ2-1, with no clear D. There are 15 residues in the CDR3. With 0 bases removed from V and 9 bases from J, the gap between germline ends came to 15 bases. Germline CDR1 is SGHVS and CDR2 is FNYEAQ. The CDR3 DNA reads TGTGCCAGCAGCTTAGCGGGATTGGCCTTGGGTGAGCAGTTCTTC. Translation gives CASSLAGLALGEQFF. Using reference TRBV7-6 and TRBJ2-1 for the parts outside the CDR3, the full variable domain is GAGVSQSPRYKVTKRGQDVALRCDPISGHVSLYWYRQALGQGPEFLTYFNYEAQQDKSGLPNDRFSAERPEGSISTLTIQRTEQRDSAMYRCASSLAGLALGEQFFGPGTRLTVL.

This sequence joins TRBV7-2 and TRBJ1-2; D unclear. Germline-derived CDR1 and CDR2 are SGHTA and FQGNSA. The CDR3 is 13 residues long. With 1 base removed from V and 7 bases from J, the gap between germline ends came to 10 bases. The CDR3 nucleotides are TGTGCCAGCAGCTTAGGTGGCCTTTCTGGCTACACCTTC. Amino acids: CASSLGGLSGYTF.

This clone was seen a handful of times. The chain combines TRBV2 with TRBJ1-1; D not resolved. Trimming pared 6 bases from V and 1 base from J, leaving 6 bases between. CDR1 SNHLY and CDR2 FYNNEI come from the germline V gene. The CDR3 covers 12 residues. This CDR3 is CASRTPNTEAFF. The CDR3 nucleotides read TGTGCCAGCAGGACACCGAACACTGAAGCTTTCTTT.

This chain links TRBV9 with TRBJ2-7; 12 bases map to TRBD2. Germline V gives CDR1 SGDLS, CDR2 YYNGEE. The CDR3 runs 17 residues. After removal of 2 bases from V and 7 bases from J, the junction contained 13 bases not matched to a gene. CDR3 bases: TGTGCCAGCAGCGTTGGGCTAGCGGGAGGGCCTTCGGGAGAGCAGTACTTC. As protein: CASSVGLAGGPSGEQYF.

The genes are TRBV5-8 and TRBJ2-7; 11 bases map to TRBD2. V trimming: 4 bases; J trimming: 2 bases; junction bases outside the gene matches: 11. CDR1 SGHTS and CDR2 YDEGEE come from the germline V gene. The CDR3 totals 17 residues. CDR3 coding DNA: TGTGCCAGCAGCCCACTGTGGGGGACTAGCGGTACCTACGAGCAGTACTTC. Amino acid sequence: CASSPLWGTSGTYEQYF.

This clone occurred a few times. In nucleotides, the CDR3 is TGTGCCAGCAGCCCGACAGGGCACCTAACCGGGGAGCTGTTTTTT. As protein: CASSPTGHLTGELFF. The gene calls are TRBV14 and TRBJ2-2; 7 nucleotides align to TRBD1. The V gene end was trimmed by 4 bases and the J gene end by 5 bases; junction bases not matched to a gene: 7. Germline values: CDR1 SGHDN, CDR2 FVKESK. This CDR3 is 15 amino acids long.

This clone appeared once. The J gene is TRBJ2-1, the V gene TRBV7-3; unclear D gene. The CDR3 covers 15 residues. Trimming cost V 0 bases and J 5 bases, with 11 bases left between them. Germline CDR1 reads SGHTA; CDR2 reads FQGTGA. CDR3 nucleotide sequence: TGTGCCAGCAGCTTAACGTTCGGCGGAGACAATGAGCAGTTCTTC. Protein: CASSLTFGGDNEQFF.